This TCR beta chain comes out of a study of blood T cell repertoires in COVID-19. Deletions cut 5 bases from V and 3 bases from J, with 18 bases between. The germline gives CDR1 MNHEY, CDR2 SMNVEV (reference sequence). This CDR3 has 16 amino acids. Sequenced by immunoSEQ multiplex PCR; TCRdb stores in-frame clones only, minus some. This table has over 100,000 clones, 55% to 75% appearing once. V gene TRBV27 combines with J gene TRBJ2-3; tentatively, D is TRBD2 (6 bases). This TCR was recovered from a woman in her 70s with acute or convalescent COVID-19. The sample taken for sequencing was peripheral blood. Here the CDR3 DNA reads TGTGCCAGCAGTGCCTTATCCCGGAGGGATACAGATACGCAGTATTTT. Translated: CASSALSRRDTDTQYF.